The rows below give T cell receptor beta chains drawn from one sample of a study of CD8+ T cells in alopecia areata. TCRdb keeps only in-frame clones here, not all; method: immunoSEQ multiplex PCR. The sample shows around 190,000 clones, approximately 56% of them seen only once. Sequencing used CD4+ T cells sorted from blood, obtained at week 4, from a patient treated with tofacitinib. All receptors derive from a human donor with alopecia areata. The CDR3 runs from the conserved cysteine through the conserved F or W. A D gene is named only where the DNA matches it firmly.

d_call v_call cdr3_length cdr3_aa
NA TRBV11-2 11 CASSLLEEQYF
TRBD2 TRBV7-2 18 CASSLVGRLAGGADTQYF
TRBD2 TRBV7-2 15 CASSYRTSGSDTQYF
TRBD1 TRBV2 13 CASKGDRGRRYTF
NA TRBV2 14 CASRNNGAQETQYF
NA TRBV7-3 14 CASSLNSQGNEQFF
TRBD2 TRBV2 14 CASTSGTSFNEQFF
NA TRBV9 15 CASSAAATSQETQYF
NA TRBV7-2 13 CASSFRADQPQHF
TRBD1 TRBV30 15 CAWSPGTGSHNEQFF
NA TRBV20-1 10 CSASPGTQYF
NA TRBV7-2 15 CASSSGRGREETQYF
NA TRBV7-8 15 CASSLALMGGTEAFF
NA TRBV5-1 16 CASSLDGRNTNEKLFF
NA TRBV29-1 14 CSVNQGSGANVLTF
TRBD2 TRBV4-1 17 CASSRQALAGGGETQYF
NA TRBV5-1 16 CASSLGGGPRTETQYF
NA TRBV7-8 13 CASSWRGGQPQHF
NA TRBV5-7 14 CASSFFRLYNEQFF
TRBD1 TRBV7-3 15 CASSPGTGAYNEQFF
NA TRBV2 15 CASSTGGGGGEKLFF
NA TRBV5-1 11 CASSLVSEQFF
NA TRBV30 13 CAWSSTWDQPQHF
NA TRBV4-2 14 CASSQTGLPETQYF
NA TRBV29-1 14 CSVEARGAGNTIYF
TRBD2 TRBV11-1 15 CASSPGTSEYNEQFF
TRBD2 TRBV7-2 14 CASSLVAGVYEQYF